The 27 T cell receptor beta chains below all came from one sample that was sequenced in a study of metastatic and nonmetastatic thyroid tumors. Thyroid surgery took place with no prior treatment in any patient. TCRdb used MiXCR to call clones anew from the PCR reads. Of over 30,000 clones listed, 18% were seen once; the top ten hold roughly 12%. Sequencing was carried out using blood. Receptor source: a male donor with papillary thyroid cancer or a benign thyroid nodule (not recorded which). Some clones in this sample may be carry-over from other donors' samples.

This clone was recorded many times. CDR3 DNA sequence: TGTGCCAGCAGCTCAGGGGTCACAGATACGCAGTATTTT. Amino acid sequence: CASSSGVTDTQYF. V is TRBV13 and J is TRBJ2-3; a weak D match, TRBD1 (6 bases). Trimming took off 4 bases at V and 2 bases at J, with 7 bases between the two ends. The CDR3 covers 13 residues. The germline gives CDR1 PRHDT, CDR2 FYEKMQ (reference sequence).

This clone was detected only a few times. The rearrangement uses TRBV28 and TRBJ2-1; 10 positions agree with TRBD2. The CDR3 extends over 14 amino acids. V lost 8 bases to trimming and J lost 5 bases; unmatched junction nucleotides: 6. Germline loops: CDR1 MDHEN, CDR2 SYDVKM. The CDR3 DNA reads TGTGCCAGCCGAGCGGGAGGGGGTCACAATGAGCAGTTCTTC. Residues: CASRAGGGHNEQFF.

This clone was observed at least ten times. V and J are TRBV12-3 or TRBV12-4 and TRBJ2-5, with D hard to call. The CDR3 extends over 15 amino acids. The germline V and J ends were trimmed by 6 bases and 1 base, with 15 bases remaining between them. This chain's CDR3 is CASSPPRAGQETQYF. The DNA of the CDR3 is TGTGCCAGCAGCCCACCTCGGGCCGGCCAAGAGACCCAGTACTTC.

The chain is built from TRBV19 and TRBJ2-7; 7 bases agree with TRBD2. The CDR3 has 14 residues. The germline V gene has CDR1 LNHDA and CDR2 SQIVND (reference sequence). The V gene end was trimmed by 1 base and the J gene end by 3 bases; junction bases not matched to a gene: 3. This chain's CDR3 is CASSIGGEGYEQYF. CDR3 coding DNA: TGTGCCAGTAGTATAGGCGGGGAGGGCTACGAGCAGTACTTC. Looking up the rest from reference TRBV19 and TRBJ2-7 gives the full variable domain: DGGITQSPKYLFRKEGQNVTLSCEQNLNHDAMYWYRQDPGQGLRLIYYSQIVNDFQKGDIAEGYSVSREKKESFPLTVTSAQKNPTAFYLCASSIGGEGYEQYFGPGTRLTVT.

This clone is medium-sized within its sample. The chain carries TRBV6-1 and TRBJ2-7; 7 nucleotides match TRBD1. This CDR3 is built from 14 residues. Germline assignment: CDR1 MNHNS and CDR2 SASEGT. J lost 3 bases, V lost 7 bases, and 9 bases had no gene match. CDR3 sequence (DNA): TGTGCCAGCATCTCCGGGACAGTCTTCTACGAGCAGTACTTC. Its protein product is CASISGTVFYEQYF.

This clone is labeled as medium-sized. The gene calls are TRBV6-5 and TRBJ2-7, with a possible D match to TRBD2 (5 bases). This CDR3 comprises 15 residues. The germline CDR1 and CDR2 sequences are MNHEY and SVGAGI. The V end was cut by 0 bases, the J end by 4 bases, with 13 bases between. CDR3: CASSYSDGGGYEQYF. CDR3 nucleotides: TGTGCCAGCAGTTACTCGGACGGAGGAGGTTACGAGCAGTACTTC.

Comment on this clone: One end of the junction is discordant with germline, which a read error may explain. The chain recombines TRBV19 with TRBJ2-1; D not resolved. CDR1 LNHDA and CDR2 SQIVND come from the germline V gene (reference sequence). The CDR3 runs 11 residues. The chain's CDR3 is CASSIANEHFF. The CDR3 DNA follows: TGTGCCAGTAGTATCGCCAATGAGCATTTCTTC.

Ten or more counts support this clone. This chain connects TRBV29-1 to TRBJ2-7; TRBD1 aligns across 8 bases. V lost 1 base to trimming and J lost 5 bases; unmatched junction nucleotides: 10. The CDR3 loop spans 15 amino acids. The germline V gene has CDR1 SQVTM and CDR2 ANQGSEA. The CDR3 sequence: CSVEAPGQVFDEQYF. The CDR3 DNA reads TGCAGCGTTGAAGCTCCGGGACAGGTTTTCGACGAGCAGTACTTC.

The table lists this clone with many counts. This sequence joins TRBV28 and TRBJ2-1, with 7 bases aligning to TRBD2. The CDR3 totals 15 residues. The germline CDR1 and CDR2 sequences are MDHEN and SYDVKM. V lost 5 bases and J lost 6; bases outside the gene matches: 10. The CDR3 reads CASSLAEEVGNEQFF. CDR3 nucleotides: TGTGCCAGCAGTCTAGCGGAAGAGGTTGGCAATGAGCAGTTCTTC.

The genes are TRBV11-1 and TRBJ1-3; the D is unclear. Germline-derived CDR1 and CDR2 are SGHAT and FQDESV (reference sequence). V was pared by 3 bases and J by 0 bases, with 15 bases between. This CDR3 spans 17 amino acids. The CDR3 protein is CASSFGLALHSGNTIYF. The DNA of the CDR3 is TGTGCCAGCAGCTTCGGGTTAGCGTTACACTCTGGAAACACCATATATTTT.

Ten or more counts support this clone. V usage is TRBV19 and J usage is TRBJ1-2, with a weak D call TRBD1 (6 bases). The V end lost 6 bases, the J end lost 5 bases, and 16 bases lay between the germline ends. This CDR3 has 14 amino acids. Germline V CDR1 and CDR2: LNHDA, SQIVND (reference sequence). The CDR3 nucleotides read TGTGCCAGTAGGCCACAGGGTTCCCTTTATGGCTACACCTTC. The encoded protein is CASRPQGSLYGYTF.

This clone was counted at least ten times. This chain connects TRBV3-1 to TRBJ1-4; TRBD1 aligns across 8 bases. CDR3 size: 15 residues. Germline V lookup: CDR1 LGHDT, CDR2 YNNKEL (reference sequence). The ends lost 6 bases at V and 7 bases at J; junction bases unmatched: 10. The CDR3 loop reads CASSANRGRGEKLFF. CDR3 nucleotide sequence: TGTGCCAGCAGTGCTAACAGGGGGAGGGGTGAAAAACTGTTTTTT.

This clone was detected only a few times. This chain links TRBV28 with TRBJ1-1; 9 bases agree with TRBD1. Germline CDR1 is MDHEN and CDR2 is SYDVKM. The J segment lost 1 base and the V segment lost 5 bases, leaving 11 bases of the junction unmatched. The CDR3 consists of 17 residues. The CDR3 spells CASSTLRDRATNTEAFF. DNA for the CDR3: TGTGCCAGCAGTACCCTCCGGGACAGGGCGACGAACACTGAAGCTTTCTTT.

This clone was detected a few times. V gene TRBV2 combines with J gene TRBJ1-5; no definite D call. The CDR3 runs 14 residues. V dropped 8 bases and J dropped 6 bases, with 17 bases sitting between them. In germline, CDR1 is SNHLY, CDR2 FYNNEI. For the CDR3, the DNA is TGTGCCAGCCTCCCAGGCCTCGACCGTCAGCCCCAGCATTTT. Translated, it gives CASLPGLDRQPQHF.

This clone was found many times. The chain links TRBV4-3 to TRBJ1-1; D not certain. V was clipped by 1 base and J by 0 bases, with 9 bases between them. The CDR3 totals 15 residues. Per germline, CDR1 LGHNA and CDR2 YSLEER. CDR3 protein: CASSQGTGVNTEAFF. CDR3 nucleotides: TGCGCCAGCAGCCAAGGGACGGGAGTGAACACTGAAGCTTTCTTT.

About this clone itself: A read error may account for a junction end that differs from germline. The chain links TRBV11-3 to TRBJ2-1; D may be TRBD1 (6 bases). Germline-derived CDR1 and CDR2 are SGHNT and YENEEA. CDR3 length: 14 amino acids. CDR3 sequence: CVSSPTDRQNEQFF. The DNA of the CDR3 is TGTGTCAGCAGCCCGACTGACAGGCAGAATGAGCAGTTCTTC.

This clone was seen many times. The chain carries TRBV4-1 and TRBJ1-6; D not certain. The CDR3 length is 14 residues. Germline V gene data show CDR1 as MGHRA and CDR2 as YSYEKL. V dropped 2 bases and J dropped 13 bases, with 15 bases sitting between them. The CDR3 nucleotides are TGCGCCAGCAGCCAAAATCCCGGACCCAAGCCCCTCCACTTT. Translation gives CASSQNPGPKPLHF.

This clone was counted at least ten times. In DNA form, the CDR3 reads TGTGCCAGCAGCTTAAGGACAGGTTCCTCGGGAGAGCAGTACTTC. This encodes CASSLRTGSSGEQYF. The rearrangement uses TRBV7-2 and TRBJ2-7; the match to TRBD1 covers 7 bases. CDR3 length: 15 residues. Trimming cost V 2 bases and J 7 bases; bases outside gene matches: 11. The germline CDR1 and CDR2 sequences are SGHTA and FQGNSA.

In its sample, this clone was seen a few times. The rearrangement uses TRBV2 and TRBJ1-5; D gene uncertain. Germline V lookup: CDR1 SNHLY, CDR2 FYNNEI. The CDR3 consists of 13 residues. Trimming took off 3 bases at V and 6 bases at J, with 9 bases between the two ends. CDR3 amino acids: CASSDQAGQPQHF. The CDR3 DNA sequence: TGTGCCAGCAGTGACCAGGCGGGTCAGCCCCAGCATTTT. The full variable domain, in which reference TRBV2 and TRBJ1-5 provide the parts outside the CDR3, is EPEVTQTPSHQVTQMGQEVILRCVPISNHLYFYWYRQILGQKVEFLVSFYNNEISEKSEIFDDQFSVERPDGSNFTLKIRSTKLEDSAMYFCASSDQAGQPQHFGDGTRLSIL.

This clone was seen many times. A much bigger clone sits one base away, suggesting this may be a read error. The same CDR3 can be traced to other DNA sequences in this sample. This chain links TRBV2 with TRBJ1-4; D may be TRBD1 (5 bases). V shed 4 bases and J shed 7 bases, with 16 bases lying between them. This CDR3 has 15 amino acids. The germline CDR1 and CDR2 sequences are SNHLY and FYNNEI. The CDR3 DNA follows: TGTGCCAGCAGTGGGGACGCCCCAGCGGGTGAAAAACTGTTTTTT. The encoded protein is CASSGDAPAGEKLFF.

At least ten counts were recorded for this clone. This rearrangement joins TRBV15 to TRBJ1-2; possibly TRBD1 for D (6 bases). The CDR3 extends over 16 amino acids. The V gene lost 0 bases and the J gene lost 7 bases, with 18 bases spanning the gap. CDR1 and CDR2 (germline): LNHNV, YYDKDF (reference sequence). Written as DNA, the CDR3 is TGTGCCACCAGCAGAGATAAGGGGGGCGGCGTATTTGGCTACACCTTC. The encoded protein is CATSRDKGGGVFGYTF.

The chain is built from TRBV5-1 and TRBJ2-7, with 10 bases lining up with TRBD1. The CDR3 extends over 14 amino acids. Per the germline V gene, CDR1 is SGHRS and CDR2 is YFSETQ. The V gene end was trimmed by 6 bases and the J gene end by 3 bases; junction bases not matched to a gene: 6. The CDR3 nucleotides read TGCGCCAGCATCTCCGGGACAGGGGACTACGAGCAGTACTTC. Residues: CASISGTGDYEQYF.

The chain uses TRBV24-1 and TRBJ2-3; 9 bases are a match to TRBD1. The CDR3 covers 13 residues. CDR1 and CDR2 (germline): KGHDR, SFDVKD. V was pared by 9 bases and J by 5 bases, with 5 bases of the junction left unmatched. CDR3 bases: TGTGCCACCGTCGGGACAGGGTTAGATACGCAGTATTTT. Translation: CATVGTGLDTQYF.

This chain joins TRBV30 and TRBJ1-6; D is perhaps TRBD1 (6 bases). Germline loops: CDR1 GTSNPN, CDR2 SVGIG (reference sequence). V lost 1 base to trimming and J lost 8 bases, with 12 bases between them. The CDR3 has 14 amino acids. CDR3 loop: CAWSGHRVDSPLHF. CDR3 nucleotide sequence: TGTGCCTGGAGTGGGCACAGGGTTGATTCACCCCTCCACTTT.

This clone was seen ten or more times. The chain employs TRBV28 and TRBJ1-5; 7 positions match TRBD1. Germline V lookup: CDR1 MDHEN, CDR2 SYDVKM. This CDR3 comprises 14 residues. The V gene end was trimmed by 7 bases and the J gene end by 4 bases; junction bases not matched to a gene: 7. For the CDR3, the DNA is TGTGCCAGCACCCCGGCAGGGGGAAATCAGCCCCAGCATTTT. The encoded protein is CASTPAGGNQPQHF.

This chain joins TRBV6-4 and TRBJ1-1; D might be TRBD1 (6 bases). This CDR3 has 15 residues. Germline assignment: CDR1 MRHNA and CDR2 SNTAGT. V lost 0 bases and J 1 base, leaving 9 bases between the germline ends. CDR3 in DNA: TGTGCCAGCAGTGACTCCCCGGACAGGAACACTGAAGCTTTCTTT. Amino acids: CASSDSPDRNTEAFF.

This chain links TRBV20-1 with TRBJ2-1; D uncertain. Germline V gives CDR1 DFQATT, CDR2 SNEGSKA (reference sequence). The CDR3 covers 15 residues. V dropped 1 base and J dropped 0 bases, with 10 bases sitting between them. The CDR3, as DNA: TGCAGTGCTAGAGGTGGGATTAGCTCCTACAATGAGCAGTTCTTC. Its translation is CSARGGISSYNEQFF.